The sample holds many counts of the clone carrying this TCR beta chain. Its antigen is currently unknown. CDR3 length equals 13 residues. Trimming shortened V by 4 bases and J by 5 bases, and 9 bases separated the two germline ends. Germline assignment: CDR1 SNHLY and CDR2 FYNNEI. This sample is drawn from a study of breast tumors, draining lymph nodes, adjacent tissues. Samples came from axillary lymph nodes draining the breast cancer. TCRdb reprocessed the multiplex PCR reads with MiXCR, giving one entry per CDR3 protein. The data hold some 170,000 distinct CDR3 sequences, with roughly a third observed a single time. Overall study results and limits: The data were judged consistent with most tumor T cells coming from lymph node and expanding in tumor. Tumor TCR diversity was below lymph nodes but above nontumor tissue. Data only fit, rather than demonstrated, lymph node origin of most tumor T cells.

This receptor was identified in a female donor with breast cancer. Some clones in this sample may be carry-over from other donors' samples. The chain is built from TRBV2 and TRBJ1-3; D unresolved. Sequences were obtained from axillary lymph node tissue. CDR3 sequence (DNA): TGTGCCAGCAGTGCCCTGCTCAGAAACACCATATATTTT. This translates into CASSALLRNTIYF.